The clone carrying this TCR beta chain appeared once. Antigen unknown. The data stem from a study of CD8 T cells in Susac syndrome. Study details: Patients with Susac syndrome who were sequenced included five or six with active disease and eight in remission. Study results and limitations: Clonal expansion of Susac CD8+ cells peaked in TEMRA cells, and it also peaked in active patients.

The length of the CDR3 is 11 residues. Trimming pared 5 bases from V and 14 bases from J, leaving 15 bases between. Germline CDR1 is DFQATT and CDR2 is SNEGSKA (reference sequence). Bulk CD8+ and CD4+ cells came from magnetic negative isolation; CD8+ TEMRA by FACS. Reverse transcription of roughly 0.45 to 1 ug RNA was carried out with random hexamers. The authors amplified TCR beta CDR3 across 54 Vbeta and 13 Jbeta using immunoSEQ multiplex PCR. Each CDR3 protein is one row after TCRdb ran MiXCR on the immunoSEQ multiplex PCR reads. The data show 65,000 to 100,000 distinct CDR3 sequences, with 90% to 97% seen just once and roughly 0.45% held by the top ten.

This sequence joins TRBV20-1 and TRBJ1-4; unclear D gene. The sample taken for sequencing was CD8+ T cells from PBMCs. The origin of this receptor is a human donor with Susac syndrome. In nucleotides, the CDR3 is TGCAGTGCTTCACAAGAGGAGGTTCTGTTTTTT. Its protein product is CSASQEEVLFF.